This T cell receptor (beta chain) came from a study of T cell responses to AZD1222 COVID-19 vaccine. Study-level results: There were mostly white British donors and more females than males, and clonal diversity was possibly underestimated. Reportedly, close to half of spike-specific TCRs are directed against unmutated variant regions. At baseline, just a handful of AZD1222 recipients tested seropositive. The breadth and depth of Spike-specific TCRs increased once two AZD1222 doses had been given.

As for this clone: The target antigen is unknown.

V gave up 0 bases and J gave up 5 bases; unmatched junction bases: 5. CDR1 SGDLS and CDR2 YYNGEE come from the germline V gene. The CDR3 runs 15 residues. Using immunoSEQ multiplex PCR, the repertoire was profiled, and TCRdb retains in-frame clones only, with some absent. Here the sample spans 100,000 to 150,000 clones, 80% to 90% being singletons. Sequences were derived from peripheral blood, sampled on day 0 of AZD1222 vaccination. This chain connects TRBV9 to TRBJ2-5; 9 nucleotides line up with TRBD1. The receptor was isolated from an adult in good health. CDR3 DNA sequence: TGTGCCAGCAGCGTAGTGACAGGGGGAATTGAGACCCAGTACTTC. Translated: CASSVVTGGIETQYF.